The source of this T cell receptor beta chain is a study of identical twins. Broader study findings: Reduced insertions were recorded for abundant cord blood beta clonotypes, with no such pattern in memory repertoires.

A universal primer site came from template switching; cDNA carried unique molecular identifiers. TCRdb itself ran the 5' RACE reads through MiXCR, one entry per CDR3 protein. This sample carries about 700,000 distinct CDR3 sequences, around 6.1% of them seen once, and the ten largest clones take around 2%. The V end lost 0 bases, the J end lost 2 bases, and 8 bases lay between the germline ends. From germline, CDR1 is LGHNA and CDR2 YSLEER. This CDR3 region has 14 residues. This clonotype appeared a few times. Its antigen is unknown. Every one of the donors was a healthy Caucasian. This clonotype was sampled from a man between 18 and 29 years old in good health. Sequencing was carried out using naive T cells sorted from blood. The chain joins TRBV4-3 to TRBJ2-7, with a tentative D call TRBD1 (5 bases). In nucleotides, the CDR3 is TGCGCCAGCAGCCAAGATGGGGCGGCCTACGAGCAGTACTTC. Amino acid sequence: CASSQDGAAYEQYF.